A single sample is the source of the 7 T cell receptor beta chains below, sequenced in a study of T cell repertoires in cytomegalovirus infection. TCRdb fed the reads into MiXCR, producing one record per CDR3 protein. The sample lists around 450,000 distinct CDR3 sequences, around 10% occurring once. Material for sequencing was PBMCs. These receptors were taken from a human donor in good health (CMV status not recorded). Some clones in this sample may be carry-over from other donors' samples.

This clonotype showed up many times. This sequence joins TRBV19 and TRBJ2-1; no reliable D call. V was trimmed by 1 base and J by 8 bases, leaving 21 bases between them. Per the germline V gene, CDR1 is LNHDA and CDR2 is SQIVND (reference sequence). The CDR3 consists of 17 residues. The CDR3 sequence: CASSIAPDPSKWDEQFF. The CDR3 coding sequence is TGTGCCAGTAGTATAGCCCCCGACCCATCCAAGTGGGATGAGCAGTTCTTC.

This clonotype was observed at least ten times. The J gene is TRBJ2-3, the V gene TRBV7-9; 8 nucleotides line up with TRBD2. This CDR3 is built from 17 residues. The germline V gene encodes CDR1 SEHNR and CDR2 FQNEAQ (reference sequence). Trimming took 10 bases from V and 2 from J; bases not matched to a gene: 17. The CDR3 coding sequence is TGTGCCACCACCGCTTTGGAGACTAGCGATTTCACAGATACGCAGTATTTT. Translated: CATTALETSDFTDTQYF.

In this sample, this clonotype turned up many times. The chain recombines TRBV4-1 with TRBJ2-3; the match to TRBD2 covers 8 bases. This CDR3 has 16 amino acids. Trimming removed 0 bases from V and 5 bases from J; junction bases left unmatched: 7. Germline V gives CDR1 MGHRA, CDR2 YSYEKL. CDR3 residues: CASSQDGSGRGDTQYF. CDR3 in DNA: TGCGCCAGCAGCCAAGACGGGAGCGGGAGAGGAGATACGCAGTATTTT.

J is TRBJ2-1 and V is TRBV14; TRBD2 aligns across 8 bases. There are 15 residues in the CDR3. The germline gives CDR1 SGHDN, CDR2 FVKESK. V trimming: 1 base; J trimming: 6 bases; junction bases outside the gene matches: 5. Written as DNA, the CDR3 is TGTGCCAGCAGCCAAGTGGCGGGGGGCGTCAATGAGCAGTTCTTC. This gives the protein CASSQVAGGVNEQFF. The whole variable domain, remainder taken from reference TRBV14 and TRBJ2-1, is EAGVTQFPSHSVIEKGQTVTLRCDPISGHDNLYWYRRVMGKEIKFLLHFVKESKQDESGMPNNRFLAERTGGTYSTLKVQPAELEDSGVYFCASSQVAGGVNEQFFGPGTRLTVL.

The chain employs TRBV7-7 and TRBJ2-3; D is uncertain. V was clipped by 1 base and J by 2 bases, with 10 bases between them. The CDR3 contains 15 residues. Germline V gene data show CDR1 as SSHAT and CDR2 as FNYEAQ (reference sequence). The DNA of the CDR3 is TGTGCCAGCAGCTTAGTGGGCGGTGCCACAGATACGCAGTATTTT. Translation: CASSLVGGATDTQYF.

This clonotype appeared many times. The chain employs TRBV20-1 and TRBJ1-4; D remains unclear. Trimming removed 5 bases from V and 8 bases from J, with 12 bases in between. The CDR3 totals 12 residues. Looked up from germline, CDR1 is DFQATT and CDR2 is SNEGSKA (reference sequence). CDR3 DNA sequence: TGCAGTGCTTTGTGGGAATGGGAAAAACTGTTTTTT. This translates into CSALWEWEKLFF.

The CDR3 DNA reads as TGTGCCAGCAGTTCCCGTTACGGGACTAGCAGGGGGGAGACCCAGTACTTC. This gives the protein CASSSRYGTSRGETQYF. The V call is TRBV12-3 or TRBV12-4, the J call TRBJ2-5, with 9 positions matching TRBD2. There are 17 residues in the CDR3. V trimming: 4 bases; J trimming: 5 bases; junction bases outside the gene matches: 14.